This T cell receptor (beta chain) was documented in a study of T cell changes during pregnancy in multiple sclerosis. The CDR3 is 16 amino acids. The germline CDR1 and CDR2 sequences are SGHRS and YFSETQ. Trimming cost V 5 bases and J 7 bases, with 21 bases left between them. Data came from immunoSEQ multiplex PCR; TCRdb stores just in-frame clones and leaves some out. Found here are tens of thousands of clones, 90% to 95% of them singletons; the top ten hold roughly 4%. This TCR came from a female donor with multiple sclerosis, enrolled in a pregnancy study. The specimen comprised CD8+ T cells from peripheral blood mononuclear cells, sampled after pregnancy. V and J are TRBV5-1 and TRBJ1-4, with a tentative D call TRBD1 (6 bases). The CDR3 nucleotides are TGCGCCAGCAGAGACGCTTGGGGGCCGACAACTGAAAAACTGTTTTTT. This gives the protein CASRDAWGPTTEKLFF.